This entry features one TCR beta chain sequence. The sample is drawn from a study of blood T cell repertoires in COVID-19. Study information: Acute-phase and convalescent COVID-19 samples originated in the United States, Italy and Spain.

Original analysis: Quantification of nucleated cells was approximated via reference gene primer amplification. Using immunoSEQ multiplex PCR, the repertoire was profiled, and TCRdb retains in-frame clones only, with some absent. The DNA was the basis for D and trimming; V, J and clone size are from that table. Of roughly 300,000 clones in the sample, 85% to 90% were seen once. Enrolment of Seattle patients took place during active infection, and they were followed longitudinally. Germline CDR1 MGHRA, CDR2 YSYEKL. V was trimmed by 4 bases and J by 5 bases, leaving 11 bases between them. CDR3 length: 13 amino acids.

The sample taken for sequencing was peripheral blood. The J gene is TRBJ2-5, the V gene TRBV4-1, with D unresolved. The receptor comes from a woman aged 25-40 years with COVID-19, enrolled during active disease. DNA of the CDR3: TGCGCCAGCAGCCCCGAGGCCCCTGAGACCCAGTACTTC. Protein sequence: CASSPEAPETQYF.